This T cell receptor beta chain was sequenced for a study of identical twins. There are many counts of this clonotype. What it recognizes is unknown. The germline V gene has CDR1 MNHEY and CDR2 SMNVEV (reference sequence). V lost 6 bases, J lost 5 bases, and 16 bases lay in between. This CDR3 is 15 amino acids long. TCRdb reprocessed the 5' RACE reads via MiXCR and lists one record per CDR3 protein. The sample shows about 260,000 distinct CDR3 sequences, roughly 7% of them seen only once. Study outcomes and limitations: Researchers reported weaker excess twin sharing in beta out-of-frame sequences.

A further study also used this sample, focusing on yellow fever vaccine responses in identical twins. As that study records: Reported findings indicate that twins' vaccine T cell responses seemed partially convergent, partially personalized.

This receptor was taken from a young woman in good health. The chain recombines TRBV27 with TRBJ2-2, with TRBD1 as a possible D gene (7 bases). Sequencing used memory (CD45RO+) T cells sorted from blood. The CDR3 DNA reads as TGTGCCAGCAGGACTAGGGACAGTTCGACCGGGGAGCTGTTTTTT. Translated, it gives CASRTRDSSTGELFF.